This TCR beta chain was found in a study of blood T cell repertoires in COVID-19. Background on the study: Collection of acute and convalescent COVID-19 samples took place in the United States, Italy and Spain. From T cells, B-cell-depleted T cells, or PBMCs came the material, which was cDNA or gDNA.

A single count supports this clone. The germline CDR1 and CDR2 sequences are MNHEY and SVGAGI. The V gene lost 2 bases and the J gene lost 10 bases, with 21 bases spanning the gap. The CDR3 length is 16 residues. Per the original data handling: Amplification from reference gene primers served as the basis for estimated nucleated cell counts. Assay: immunoSEQ multiplex PCR; the TCRdb copy retains only in-frame clones and omits some. Clone size and the V and J calls come from that table; the DNA yielded D and trimming. The table records 260,000 or so clones, 70% to 90% of them present only once. The chain employs TRBV6-5 and TRBJ2-1, with a tentative D call TRBD1 (5 bases). Sequencing used peripheral blood. The receptor was isolated from a man between 18 and 29 years old with active or convalescent COVID-19. DNA of the CDR3: TGTGCCAGCAGTTACCGACCCGTTCCAGGGTACGACGAGCAGTTCTTC. Its protein is CASSYRPVPGYDEQFF.